Below are 14 T cell receptor beta chains sequenced from a single sample in a study of shared clonotypes between healthy human individuals. The protocol was immunoSEQ multiplex PCR, while the TCRdb copy is restricted to in-frame clones and leaves out a portion. The sample consists of 170,000 or so clones, roughly 70% of them appearing once. Sequenced material: memory CD4+ T cells sorted from blood. Subset described: CD45RA-negative fraction. These receptor sequences come from a man aged 25 to 40 in good health.

The chain is built from TRBV27 and TRBJ2-6; D is tentatively TRBD1 or TRBD2 (6 bases each). The CDR3 runs to 15 residues. Germline V lookup: CDR1 MNHEY, CDR2 SMNVEV (reference sequence). Trimming took off 6 bases at V and 2 bases at J, with 11 bases between the two ends. CDR3 in amino acids: CASSRGGPGANVLTF. In DNA form, the CDR3 reads TGTGCCAGCAGCAGGGGAGGACCTGGGGCCAACGTCCTGACTTTC.

The V and J genes are TRBV28 and TRBJ2-1; either TRBD1 or TRBD2 may supply D (6 bases each). The CDR3 spans 14 residues. The germline V gene has CDR1 MDHEN and CDR2 SYDVKM. V dropped 2 bases and J dropped 6 bases, with 11 bases sitting between them. As DNA, the CDR3 is TGTGCCAGCAGTTTAGGAGGGGGATCCAATGAGCAGTTCTTC. Amino acids: CASSLGGGSNEQFF. The entire variable domain, with the rest obtained from reference TRBV28 and TRBJ2-1, is as follows: DVKVTQSSRYLVKRTGEKVFLECVQDMDHENMFWYRQDPGLGLRLIYFSYDVKMKEKGDIPEGYSVSREKKERFSLILESASTNQTSMYLCASSLGGGSNEQFFGPGTRLTVL.

The table lists this clone with a count of one. The genes are TRBV5-1 and TRBJ2-5; D gene unclear. The V gene lost 0 bases and the J gene lost 4 bases, with 10 bases spanning the gap. Germline V CDR1 and CDR2: SGHRS, YFSETQ. The CDR3 has 14 amino acids. The CDR3, as DNA: TGCGCCAGCAGCTTGGCTGTCAGCCTAGAGACCCAGTACTTC. This sequence encodes CASSLAVSLETQYF.

The chain carries TRBV7-9 and TRBJ2-1; a possible D gene is TRBD1 (6 bases). V was cut by 10 bases and J by 4 bases, with 17 bases left in between. CDR3 length equals 14 residues. Germline assignment: CDR1 SEHNR and CDR2 FQNEAQ (reference sequence). The CDR3, as DNA: TGTGCCATCGCTCGGGACACTAATTACAATGAGCAGTTCTTC. Amino acids: CAIARDTNYNEQFF.

This chain links TRBV6-1 with TRBJ2-3; D possibly corresponds to TRBD2 (7 bases). This CDR3 has 16 amino acids. Trimming took 4 bases from V and 2 from J, leaving 16 bases between them. Germline CDR1 reads MNHNS; CDR2 reads SASEGT. The CDR3: CASSGGGGGPTDTQYF. For the CDR3, the DNA is TGTGCCAGCAGTGGGGGAGGGGGAGGGCCCACAGATACGCAGTATTTT.

This chain joins TRBV18 and TRBJ2-1; 7 nucleotides line up with TRBD2. V lost 2 bases, J lost 6 bases, and 10 bases stayed unmatched. This CDR3 has 16 amino acids. The germline CDR1 and CDR2 sequences are KGHSH and LQKENI. This CDR3 reads CASSPSSGNMGNEQFF. CDR3 DNA: TGTGCCAGCTCACCATCCAGCGGGAACATGGGCAATGAGCAGTTCTTC.

This chain joins TRBV7-8 and TRBJ2-1; TRBD2 matches at 9 bases. Germline values: CDR1 SGHVS, CDR2 FQNEAQ. V lost 3 bases to trimming and J lost 4 bases; unmatched junction nucleotides: 13. The CDR3 covers 18 residues. The CDR3 DNA follows: TGTGCCAGCAGCTTGGCAGCGAGGCGGGAGGGCCTTTACAATGAGCAGTTCTTC. This gives the protein CASSLAARREGLYNEQFF.

The chain links TRBV19 to TRBJ2-5; 7 nucleotides line up with TRBD1. Trimming took 6 bases from V and 2 from J; bases not matched to a gene: 15. CDR1 and CDR2 (germline): LNHDA, SQIVND (reference sequence). The CDR3 covers 17 residues. DNA for the CDR3: TGTGCCAGTAGCGACCTTGAGGGGGCTTGGGGGCAAGAGACCCAGTACTTC. It yields the protein CASSDLEGAWGQETQYF.

The chain uses TRBV7-9 and TRBJ2-1, with TRBD2 matching 10 bases. The CDR3 contains 15 residues. The trim removed 5 bases at V and 9 bases at J, leaving 10 bases unmatched. In germline, CDR1 is SEHNR, CDR2 FQNEAQ (reference sequence). Here the CDR3 DNA reads TGTGCCAGCAGCACACTAGCGGGATTTCAGACTGAGCAGTTCTTC. This translates into CASSTLAGFQTEQFF.

This chain uses TRBV10-1 with TRBJ2-3, with D unresolved. The CDR3 contains 14 residues. V lost 0 bases and J lost 2, with 6 bases in between. CDR1 is WNHNN, CDR2 SYGVQD, per germline (reference sequence). The chain's CDR3 is CASSESQATDTQYF. CDR3 sequence (DNA): TGCGCCAGCAGTGAGTCCCAGGCCACAGATACGCAGTATTTT.

The chain recombines TRBV5-1 with TRBJ2-1; 10 bases fit TRBD2. The CDR3 totals 16 residues. Trimming at V came to 0 bases and at J to 4 bases, leaving 4 bases not matched to a gene. CDR1 is SGHRS, CDR2 YFSETQ, per germline. Written as DNA, the CDR3 is TGCGCCAGCAGCTTGGATACTAGCGGGGTGTACAATGAGCAGTTCTTC. Amino acid sequence: CASSLDTSGVYNEQFF.

The rearrangement links TRBV7-8 to TRBJ2-1; TRBD2 aligns across 8 bases. The CDR3 contains 16 residues. The V gene's germline CDR1 is SGHVS and CDR2 FQNEAQ. V was clipped by 1 base and J by 4 bases; unmatched bases: 6. The CDR3 sequence is CASSLGRSGGYNEQFF. The CDR3 nucleotides are TGTGCCAGCAGCTTAGGGCGGAGCGGGGGATACAATGAGCAGTTCTTC. Full variable domain (outside the CDR3, taken from reference TRBV7-8 and TRBJ2-1): GAGVSQSPRYKVAKRGQDVALRCDPISGHVSLFWYQQALGQGPEFLTYFQNEAQLDKSGLPSDRFFAERPEGSVSTLKIQRTQQEDSAVYLCASSLGRSGGYNEQFFGPGTRLTVL.

The J gene is TRBJ2-2, the V gene TRBV7-2; D unresolved. This CDR3 contains 12 residues. Trimming left V 4 bases short and J 1 base short, with 1 base between. Germline CDR1 and CDR2: SGHTA and FQGNSA. CDR3 loop: CASSWNTGELFF. CDR3 in DNA: TGTGCCAGCAGCTGGAACACCGGGGAGCTGTTTTTT.

The chain recombines TRBV5-4 with TRBJ2-5; D not certain. V shed 6 bases and J shed 0 bases, with 12 bases lying between them. The CDR3 consists of 14 residues. The germline CDR1 and CDR2 sequences are SGHNT and YYREEE (reference sequence). The DNA for the CDR3 is TGTGCCAGCAACCAAGGAAGGGACCAAGAGACCCAGTACTTC. This gives the protein CASNQGRDQETQYF.